The clone carrying this T cell receptor (beta chain) has only one observation. Amplification of TCR beta CDR3 regions was performed using RNA transcripts as template. During a first-round RT-PCR of the TCR CDR3, the HTBI primer set was used. A single record per CDR3 protein comes from TCRdb applying MiXCR to the multiplex PCR reads. This table holds about 96,000 distinct CDR3 sequences, 51% found once. The sample is drawn from a study of T cells in Graves' hyperthyroidism and ophthalmopathy. The CDR3 extends over 14 amino acids. Unmatched junction bases numbered 5, after V lost 3 bases and J lost 2 bases. Germline CDR1 and CDR2: DFQATT and SNEGSKA (reference sequence).

The genes are TRBV20-1 and TRBJ2-5; 8 bases map to TRBD1. The source of this sequence is a woman in her 40s with Graves' hyperthyroidism. The material sequenced was blood. The CDR3 loop is CSASRTGRQETQYF. CDR3 nucleotide sequence: TGCAGTGCTAGCAGGACAGGGCGTCAAGAGACCCAGTACTTC.